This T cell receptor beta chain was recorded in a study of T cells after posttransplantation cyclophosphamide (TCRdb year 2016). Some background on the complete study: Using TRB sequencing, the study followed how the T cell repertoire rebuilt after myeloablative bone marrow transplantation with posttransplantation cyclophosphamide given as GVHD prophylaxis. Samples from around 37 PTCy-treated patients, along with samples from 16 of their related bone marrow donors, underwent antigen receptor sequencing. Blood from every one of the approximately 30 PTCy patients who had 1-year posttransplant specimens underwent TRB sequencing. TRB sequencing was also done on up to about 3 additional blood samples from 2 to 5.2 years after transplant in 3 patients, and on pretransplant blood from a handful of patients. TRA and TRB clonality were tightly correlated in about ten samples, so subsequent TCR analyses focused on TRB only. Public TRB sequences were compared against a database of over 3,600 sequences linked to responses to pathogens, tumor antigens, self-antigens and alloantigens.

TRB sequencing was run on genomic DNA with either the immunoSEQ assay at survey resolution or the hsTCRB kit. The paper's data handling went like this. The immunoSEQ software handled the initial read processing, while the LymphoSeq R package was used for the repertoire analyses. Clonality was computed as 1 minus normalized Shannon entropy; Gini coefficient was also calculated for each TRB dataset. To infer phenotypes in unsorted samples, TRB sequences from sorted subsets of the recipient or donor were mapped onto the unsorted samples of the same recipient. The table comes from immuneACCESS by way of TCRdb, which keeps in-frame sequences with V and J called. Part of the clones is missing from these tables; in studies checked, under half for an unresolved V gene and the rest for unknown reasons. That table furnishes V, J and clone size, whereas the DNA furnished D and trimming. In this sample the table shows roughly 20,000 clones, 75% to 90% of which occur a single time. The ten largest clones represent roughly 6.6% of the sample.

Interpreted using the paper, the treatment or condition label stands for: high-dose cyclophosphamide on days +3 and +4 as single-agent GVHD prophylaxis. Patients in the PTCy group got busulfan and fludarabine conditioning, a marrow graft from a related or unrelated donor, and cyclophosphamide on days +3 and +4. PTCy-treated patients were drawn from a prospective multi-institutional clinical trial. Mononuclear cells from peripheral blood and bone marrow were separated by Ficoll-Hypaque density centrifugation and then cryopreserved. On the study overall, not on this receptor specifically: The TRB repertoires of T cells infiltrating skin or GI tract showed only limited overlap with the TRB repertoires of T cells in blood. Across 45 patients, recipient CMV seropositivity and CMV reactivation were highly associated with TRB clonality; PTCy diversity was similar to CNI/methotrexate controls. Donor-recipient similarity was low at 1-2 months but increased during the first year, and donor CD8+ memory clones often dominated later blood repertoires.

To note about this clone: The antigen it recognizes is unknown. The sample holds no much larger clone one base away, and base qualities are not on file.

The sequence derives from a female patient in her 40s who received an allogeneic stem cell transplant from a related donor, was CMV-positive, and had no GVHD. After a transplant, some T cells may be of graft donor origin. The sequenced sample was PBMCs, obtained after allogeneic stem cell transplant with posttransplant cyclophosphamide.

The CDR3 sequence is CASSLDSLHEQYF. The bases read TGTGCCAGCAGCTTGGACTCTCTCCACGAGCAGTACTTC. This chain is built from TRBV7-9 and TRBJ2-7, with TRBD2 perhaps the D gene, on 5 matching bases. Reading from cysteine to phenylalanine, the CDR3 counts 13 amino acids. Kept here is only the CDR3 DNA, which spans 39 bases and is read in frame from base 1. CDR1 SEHNR and CDR2 FQNEAQ were looked up in the germline V gene (reference sequence). V gives up 3 bases and J gives up 5 bases, and the segment between their germline ends measures 11 bases. Here the CDR3 is joined to the reference TRBV7-9 and TRBJ2-7 genes, and the full variable domain is: DTGVSQNPRHKITKRGQNVTFRCDPISEHNRLYWYRQTLGQGPEFLTYFQNEAQLEKSRLLSDRFSAERPKGSFSTLEIQRTEQGDSAMYLCASSLDSLHEQYFGPGTRLTVT.